This T cell receptor (beta chain) is from a study of OX40 agonist ivuxolimab in advanced cancers. Study in general: Hepatocellular carcinoma, melanoma, renal cell or head and neck cancer was diagnosed in the dose-escalation patients. Mean age approximately 66 years, range about 20 to 79; nearly 85% male.

Assay used: immunoSEQ multiplex PCR; TCRdb lists only in-frame clones, some missing. The sample comprises fewer than 95,000 clones, more than 85% of which are singletons, and less than 3.5% rests with the top ten. As concerns this clone: Its antigen is undetermined.

The CDR3 has 14 amino acids. Per germline, CDR1 SGHVS and CDR2 FNYEAQ. Trimming took 4 bases from V and 3 from J, leaving 9 bases between them. Study-wide results and limits: The study did not work out the antigen specificity of the expanded peripheral T cells.

The receptor was derived from an adult with an advanced solid tumor such as melanoma, head and neck, liver or kidney cancer. The chain uses TRBV7-6 and TRBJ2-2; D ambiguous. The sequencing here drew on CD4+ or CD8+ T cells sorted from blood, taken in a trial of the OX40 agonist ivuxolimab. This chain's CDR3 is CASSWHPDTGELFF. The DNA of the CDR3 is TGTGCCAGCAGCTGGCATCCGGACACCGGGGAGCTGTTTTTT.